This T cell receptor (beta chain) was obtained from a study of tumor and adjacent non-tumor tissue in lung cancer. Study at large: There were around eleven adenocarcinoma, a couple of squamous cell carcinoma and 1 small cell lung cancer cases. Some 4.1 million productive TCRbeta reads were obtained per sample on average. Aged about 30 to 85 years, patients included nine to ten men and about five women with stage I to III disease.

No cell sorting was done before RNA was extracted from the tissue. More than 3 cm separated this lung sample from the edge of the tumor. The library came from three nested PCR rounds adapted from ARM-PCR protocols. Each CDR3 protein gets one entry after TCRdb re-called the multiplex PCR reads with MiXCR. The repertoire consists of 85,000 to 130,000 distinct CDR3 sequences, with around three fifths occurring once and the leading ten covering less than 20%. This clonotype appeared a few times. Its specificity is not known. A much larger clone sits a single nucleotide away, making a read error possible. Study-wide findings and caveats: Tumor tissue had significantly higher TCR diversity than normal lung.

The sample consisted of distant non-tumor lung tissue. This TCR derives from a man aged 30 to 39 with non-small cell lung cancer.

CDR3 in amino acids: CASSSGHGVRPQHF. CDR3 bases: TGTGCCAGCAGTTCAGGACACGGTGTCCGGCCCCAGCATTTT. The J gene is TRBJ1-5, the V gene TRBV6-2 or TRBV6-3, with D tentatively TRBD1 (5 bases). V was shortened by 4 bases and J by 9 bases, with 16 bases between the two germline ends. Germline-derived CDR1 and CDR2 are MNHEY and SVGEGT. The CDR3 contains 14 residues.